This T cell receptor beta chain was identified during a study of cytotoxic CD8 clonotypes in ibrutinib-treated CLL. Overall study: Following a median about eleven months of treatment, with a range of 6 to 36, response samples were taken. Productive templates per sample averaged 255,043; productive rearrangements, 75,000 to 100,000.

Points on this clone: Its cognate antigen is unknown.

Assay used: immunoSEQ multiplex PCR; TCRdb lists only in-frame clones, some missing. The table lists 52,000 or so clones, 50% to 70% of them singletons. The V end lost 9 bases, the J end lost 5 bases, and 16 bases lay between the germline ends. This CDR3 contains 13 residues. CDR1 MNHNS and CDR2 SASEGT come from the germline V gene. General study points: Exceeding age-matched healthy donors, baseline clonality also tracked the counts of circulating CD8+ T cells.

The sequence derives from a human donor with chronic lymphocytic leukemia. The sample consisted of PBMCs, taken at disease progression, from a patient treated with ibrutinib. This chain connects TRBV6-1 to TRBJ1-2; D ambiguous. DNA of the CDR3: TGTGCCAGTCAACCTGGACCTGGGTATGGCTACACCTTC. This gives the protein CASQPGPGYGYTF.